These 25 T cell receptor beta chains were all obtained from the same sample, sequenced in a study of T cell responses to AZD1222 COVID-19 vaccine. The data were produced by immunoSEQ multiplex PCR, yet TCRdb's version contains in-frame clones alone and is incomplete. Of about 190,000 clones listed, roughly 91% are singletons. Sequenced here: peripheral blood, sampled on day 0 of AZD1222 vaccination. The source of these receptors is an adult in good health.

J is TRBJ1-1 and V is TRBV7-2; D not resolved. The CDR3 has 13 amino acids. In germline, CDR1 is SGHTA, CDR2 FQGNSA. With 4 bases removed from V and 0 bases from J, the gap between germline ends came to 6 bases. The DNA of the CDR3 is TGTGCCAGCAGCTCACAGCTGAACACTGAAGCTTTCTTT. It yields the protein CASSSQLNTEAFF.

The V gene is TRBV2, the J gene TRBJ1-2; D is perhaps TRBD1 (5 bases). The length of the CDR3 is 13 residues. Trimming left V 4 bases short and J 8 bases short, with 14 bases between. Per the germline V gene, CDR1 is SNHLY and CDR2 is FYNNEI. The CDR3 nucleotides read TGTGCCAGCAGTGGAGGCAGGGAGTTCGGCTACACCTTC. Its protein product is CASSGGREFGYTF.

The chain has TRBV4-3 and TRBJ2-7; 7 bases are shared with TRBD1. The CDR3 runs 14 residues. V shed 3 bases and J 3 bases; nucleotides not matched to a gene: 5. Looked up from germline, CDR1 is LGHNA and CDR2 is YSLEER. The CDR3 region has the DNA TGCGCCAGCAGCCAGGCCAGGGGGTTCTACGAGCAGTACTTC. Translation gives CASSQARGFYEQYF.

This chain uses TRBV5-4 with TRBJ1-2; D is perhaps TRBD1 (5 bases). Trimming left V 4 bases short and J 8 bases short, with 15 bases between. Germline V gene data show CDR1 as SGHNT and CDR2 as YYREEE (reference sequence). The CDR3 runs 13 residues. CDR3 in DNA: TGTGCCAGCAGCCTTGACAGTTTTAGAGGCTACACCTTC. This sequence encodes CASSLDSFRGYTF.

V is TRBV7-2 and J is TRBJ2-7, with 8 bases lining up with TRBD2. Germline CDR1 reads SGHTA; CDR2 reads FQGNSA. This CDR3 is 14 amino acids long. V was pared by 5 bases and J by 7 bases, with 10 bases of the junction left unmatched. CDR3 bases: TGTGCCAGCAGCCGGGGGGGCGGGGGCGAGGAGCAGTACTTC. Translating gives CASSRGGGGEEQYF.

The J gene is TRBJ1-5, the V gene TRBV7-9; the D is unclear. CDR1 is SEHNR, CDR2 FQNEAQ, per germline (reference sequence). The CDR3 extends over 15 amino acids. V was cut by 8 bases and J by 1 base, with 15 bases left in between. For the CDR3, the DNA is TGTGCCAGCGCCGCGGAGGGCCGGAGCAATCAGCCCCAGCATTTT. It specifies CASAAEGRSNQPQHF.

In DNA form, the CDR3 reads TGTGCCAGCTCACCGACACTTCAGAACACTGAAGCTTTCTTT. This sequence encodes CASSPTLQNTEAFF. The V call is TRBV18, the J call TRBJ1-1, with D unresolved. The CDR3 length is 14 residues. Trimming pared 3 bases from V and 1 base from J, leaving 9 bases between. The germline gives CDR1 KGHSH, CDR2 LQKENI.

This clone was counted once. The J gene is TRBJ1-4, the V gene TRBV6-5; D is uncertain. The CDR3 has 11 residues. The V gene's germline CDR1 is MNHEY and CDR2 SVGAGI. V was cut by 7 bases and J by 11 bases, with 11 bases left in between. CDR3 DNA sequence: TGTGCCAGCACCCCGGGTCGGAAACTGTTTTTT. Amino acids: CASTPGRKLFF.

The chain couples TRBV18 to TRBJ1-5, with D unclear. The CDR3 is made up of 15 amino acids. Trimming took 3 bases from V and 4 from J, leaving 13 bases between them. Germline V gives CDR1 KGHSH, CDR2 LQKENI. The CDR3 reads CASSPGPGENQPQHF. The CDR3 bases are TGTGCCAGCTCACCTGGGCCAGGAGAGAATCAGCCCCAGCATTTT.

This chain joins TRBV11-2 and TRBJ1-3, with a tentative D call TRBD1 (5 bases). The germline CDR1 and CDR2 sequences are SGHAT and FQNNGV. The CDR3 totals 17 residues. Trimming shortened V by 1 base and J by 2 bases, and 15 bases separated the two germline ends. The CDR3 region is CASSLGSQGLPGNTIYF. In DNA form, the CDR3 reads TGTGCCAGCAGCTTAGGCAGCCAGGGACTCCCTGGAAACACCATATATTTT.

The genes are TRBV18 and TRBJ1-5; D might be TRBD1 (6 bases). V lost 5 bases, J lost 0 bases, and 11 bases lay in between. CDR1 is KGHSH, CDR2 LQKENI, per germline. The CDR3 spans 15 residues. In nucleotides, the CDR3 is TGTGCCAGCTCATTGAAGGACAGTAGCAATCAGCCCCAGCATTTT. As protein: CASSLKDSSNQPQHF.

This chain joins TRBV27 and TRBJ2-7; D may correspond to TRBD1 or TRBD2 (5 bases each). Per germline, CDR1 MNHEY and CDR2 SMNVEV (reference sequence). The CDR3 spans 16 residues. V lost 3 bases and J 3 bases, leaving 18 bases between the germline ends. Here the CDR3 reads CASSFSAGTLFYEQYF. The CDR3 DNA is TGTGCCAGCAGTTTCTCGGCCGGGACGTTATTCTACGAGCAGTACTTC.

DNA for the CDR3: TGTGCCAGAAGCTGGTCCGGGACAGGGGACTCACCCCTCCACTTT. This codes for CARSWSGTGDSPLHF. This chain uses TRBV5-3 with TRBJ1-6; 10 bases align to TRBD1. TRBV5-3 is an open reading frame, and its role is uncertain. V lost 3 bases and J lost 10; bases outside the gene matches: 7. CDR3 length: 15 amino acids.

About this clone: Relative to the germline gene, one junction end is altered; a read error may explain this. The chain joins TRBV28 to TRBJ1-3, with D uncertain. The length of the CDR3 is 14 residues. Germline CDR1 is MDHEN and CDR2 is SYDVKM. CDR3 amino acids: CAGSFGGPGNTIYF. CDR3 in DNA: TGTGCCGGCAGTTTTGGAGGGCCTGGAAACACCATATATTTT.

Comment on this clone: Other DNA sequences of this sample code for an identical CDR3. The chain recombines TRBV27 with TRBJ1-1; the D is unclear. CDR1 and CDR2 (germline): MNHEY, SMNVEV (reference sequence). Trimming removed 3 bases from V and 0 bases from J, with 5 bases in between. This CDR3 comprises 13 residues. CDR3 in amino acids: CASSFQMNTEAFF. CDR3 coding DNA: TGTGCCAGCAGTTTCCAGATGAACACTGAAGCTTTCTTT.

Details on this clone: The junction departs from germline at one end; a sequencing error may be responsible. The chain combines TRBV27 with TRBJ1-5; D unresolved. The CDR3 runs 13 residues. CDR1 MNHEY and CDR2 SMNVEV come from the germline V gene (reference sequence). In DNA, the CDR3 is TGTGCCAGCAAACACGGGAGCAGTCAGCCCCAGCATTTT. Amino acids: CASKHGSSQPQHF.

The V gene is TRBV13, the J gene TRBJ2-1, with a possible D match to TRBD1 (6 bases). Trimming shortened V by 4 bases and J by 7 bases, and 11 bases separated the two germline ends. Germline V CDR1 and CDR2: PRHDT, FYEKMQ (reference sequence). The CDR3 is made up of 13 amino acids. CDR3 coding DNA: TGTGCCAGCAGCTCCGGGCAGGGGAATGAGCAGTTCTTC. This encodes CASSSGQGNEQFF.

The rearrangement joins TRBV7-2 to TRBJ2-7; D unclear. The CDR3 runs 13 residues. V shed 3 bases and J shed 7 bases, with 13 bases lying between them. Germline loops: CDR1 SGHTA, CDR2 FQGNSA. CDR3 amino acids: CASSFHPAAEQYF. The CDR3 region has the DNA TGTGCCAGCAGCTTCCATCCTGCGGCGGAGCAGTACTTC.

V is TRBV7-9 and J is TRBJ2-7; a possible D gene is TRBD2 (6 bases). The CDR3 sequence is 14 residues long. The ends were cut back, 4 bases at V and 2 bases at J, with 12 bases in the middle. Germline assignment: CDR1 SEHNR and CDR2 FQNEAQ (reference sequence). The CDR3 region is CASSSRDLAYEQYF. DNA for the CDR3: TGTGCCAGCAGCTCCAGGGACTTGGCCTACGAGCAGTACTTC.

This clone was counted only a few times. The chain combines TRBV10-1 with TRBJ2-7, with D possibly TRBD1 on 5 matching bases. The V end was cut by 5 bases, the J end by 5 bases, with 13 bases between. The V gene's germline CDR1 is WNHNN and CDR2 SYGVQD (reference sequence). The CDR3 has 13 amino acids. The CDR3 DNA sequence: TGCGCCAGCAGTCTCAGGGATATGGACGAGCAGTACTTC. Translation: CASSLRDMDEQYF.

This chain connects TRBV2 to TRBJ2-5; 10 bases line up with TRBD2. Trimming at V came to 7 bases and at J to 4 bases, leaving 9 bases not matched to a gene. This CDR3 is built from 15 residues. Germline loops: CDR1 SNHLY, CDR2 FYNNEI. CDR3 in DNA: TGTGCCAGCATTTCTAGCGGGAGTAGTTCAGAGACCCAGTACTTC. Its translation is CASISSGSSSETQYF.

CDR3 sequence (DNA): TGCGCCAGCAGCGACAGGACAGGGGCCTACGAGCAGTACTTC. It encodes CASSDRTGAYEQYF. The V and J genes are TRBV5-1 and TRBJ2-7; 9 bases align to TRBD1. The trim removed 4 bases at V and 2 bases at J, leaving 4 bases unmatched. The CDR3 sequence is 14 residues long. Germline V gives CDR1 SGHRS, CDR2 YFSETQ.

The chain combines TRBV25-1 with TRBJ2-7; D gene uncertain. Germline assignment: CDR1 MGHDK and CDR2 SYGVNS. V was cut by 6 bases and J by 5 bases, with 11 bases left in between. The CDR3 is 12 amino acids. Here the CDR3 DNA reads TGTGCCAGCAGCCCCCTGGCGGACGAGCAGTACTTC. This codes for CASSPLADEQYF.

The chain links TRBV7-6 to TRBJ2-5; TRBD2 aligns across 7 bases. Germline V gives CDR1 SGHVS, CDR2 FNYEAQ. The CDR3 has 16 amino acids. With V trimmed by 5 bases and J by 0 bases, 9 bases remained unmatched. This chain's CDR3 is CASSPHHGGYQETQYF. The CDR3 DNA sequence: TGTGCCAGCAGCCCCCACCACGGGGGGTACCAAGAGACCCAGTACTTC.

The CDR3 nucleotides are TGTGCCAGCAGCAGCCTCGGACAGGGTCGCGAGCAGTACTTC. Translated: CASSSLGQGREQYF. The chain uses TRBV6-5 and TRBJ2-7, with 8 bases that match TRBD1. Germline V CDR1 and CDR2: MNHEY, SVGAGI. The CDR3 contains 14 residues. Trimming at V came to 6 bases and at J to 6 bases, leaving 10 bases not matched to a gene.